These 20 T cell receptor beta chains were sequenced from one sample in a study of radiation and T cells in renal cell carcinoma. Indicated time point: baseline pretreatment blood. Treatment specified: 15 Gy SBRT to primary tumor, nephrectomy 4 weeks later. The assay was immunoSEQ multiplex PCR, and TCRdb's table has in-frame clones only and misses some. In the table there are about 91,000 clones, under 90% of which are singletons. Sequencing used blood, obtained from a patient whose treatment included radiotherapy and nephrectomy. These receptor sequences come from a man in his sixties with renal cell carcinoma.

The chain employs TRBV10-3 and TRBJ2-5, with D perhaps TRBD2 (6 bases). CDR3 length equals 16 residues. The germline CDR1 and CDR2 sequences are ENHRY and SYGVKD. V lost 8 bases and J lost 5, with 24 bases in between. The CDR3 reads CAIGLGEVRGEETQYF. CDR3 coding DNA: TGTGCCATCGGACTGGGGGAGGTACGGGGAGAGGAGACCCAGTACTTC.

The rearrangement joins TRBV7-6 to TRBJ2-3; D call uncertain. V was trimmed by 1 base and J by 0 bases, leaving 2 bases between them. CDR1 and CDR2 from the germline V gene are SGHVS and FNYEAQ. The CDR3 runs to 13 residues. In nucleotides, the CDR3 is TGTGCCAGCAGCTTAGTCAGCACAGATACGCAGTATTTT. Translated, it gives CASSLVSTDTQYF.

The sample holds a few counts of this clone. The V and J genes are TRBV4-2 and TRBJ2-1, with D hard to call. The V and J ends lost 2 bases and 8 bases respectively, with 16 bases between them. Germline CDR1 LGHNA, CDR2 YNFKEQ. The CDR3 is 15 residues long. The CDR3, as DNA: TGTGCCAGCAGCCAATGGGCTAGTAGAGACGATGAGCAGTTCTTC. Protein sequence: CASSQWASRDDEQFF.

CDR3 sequence: CASSSTGTGVYEQYF. The CDR3 DNA reads TGCGCCAGCAGCTCCACCGGGACAGGGGTCTACGAGCAGTACTTC. The chain recombines TRBV5-1 with TRBJ2-7, with 10 bases identical to TRBD1. The CDR3 is made up of 15 amino acids. The germline CDR1 and CDR2 sequences are SGHRS and YFSETQ. V shed 3 bases, J shed 3 bases, and the junction held 6 bases outside the gene matches.

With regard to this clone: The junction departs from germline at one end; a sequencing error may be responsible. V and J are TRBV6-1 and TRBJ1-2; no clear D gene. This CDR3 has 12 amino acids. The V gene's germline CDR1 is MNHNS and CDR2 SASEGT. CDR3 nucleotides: TGTGCCAGCAGTGACCGACGAGGCAGCTCCGTCTTC. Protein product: CASSDRRGSSVF.

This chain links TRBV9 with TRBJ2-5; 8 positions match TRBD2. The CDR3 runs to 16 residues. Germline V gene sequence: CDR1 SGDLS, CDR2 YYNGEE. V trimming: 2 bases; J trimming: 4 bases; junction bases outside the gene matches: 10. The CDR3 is CASSVRLAGGGETQYF. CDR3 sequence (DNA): TGTGCCAGCAGCGTTAGGCTTGCGGGAGGAGGAGAGACCCAGTACTTC.

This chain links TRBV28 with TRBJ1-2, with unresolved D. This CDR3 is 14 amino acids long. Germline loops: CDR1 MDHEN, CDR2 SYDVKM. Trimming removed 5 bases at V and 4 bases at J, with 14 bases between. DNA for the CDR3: TGTGCCAGCAGTGCAATGTTCGGGATCTATGGCTACACCTTC. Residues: CASSAMFGIYGYTF.

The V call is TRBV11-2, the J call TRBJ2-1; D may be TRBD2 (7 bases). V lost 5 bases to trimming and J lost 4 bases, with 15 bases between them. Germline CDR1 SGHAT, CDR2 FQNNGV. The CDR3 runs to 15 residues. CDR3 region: CASSRRSGTYNEQFF. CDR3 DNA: TGTGCCAGCAGCCGTCGGAGCGGGACATACAATGAGCAGTTCTTC.

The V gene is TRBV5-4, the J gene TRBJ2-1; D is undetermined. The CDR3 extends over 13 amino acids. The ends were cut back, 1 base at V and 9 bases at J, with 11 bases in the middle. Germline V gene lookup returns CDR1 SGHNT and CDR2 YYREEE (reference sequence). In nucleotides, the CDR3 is TGTGCCAGCAGCTTGCACCCGGGCGGTGAGCAGTTCTTC. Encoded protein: CASSLHPGGEQFF. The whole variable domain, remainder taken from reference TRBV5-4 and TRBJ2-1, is ETGVTQSPTHLIKTRGQQVTLRCSSQSGHNTVSWYQQALGQGPQFIFQYYREEENGRGNFPPRFSGLQFPNYSSELNVNALELDDSALYLCASSLHPGGEQFFGPGTRLTVL.

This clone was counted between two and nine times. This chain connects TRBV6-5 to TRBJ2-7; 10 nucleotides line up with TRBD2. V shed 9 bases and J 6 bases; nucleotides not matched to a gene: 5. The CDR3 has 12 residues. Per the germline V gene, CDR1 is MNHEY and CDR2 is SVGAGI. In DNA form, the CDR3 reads TGTGCCAGTCGGACTAGCGGCGGCGAGCAGTACTTC. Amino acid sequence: CASRTSGGEQYF.

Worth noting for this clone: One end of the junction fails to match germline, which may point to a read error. Here the CDR3 DNA reads TGTGCCAGCACCCCAAGGGGGGGCAGGGAAGGGAGATCCTGG. This translates into CASTPRGGREGRSW. This chain uses TRBV6-1 with TRBJ1-2, with D possibly being TRBD1 (6 bases). The CDR3 contains 14 residues. Germline V gene sequence: CDR1 MNHNS, CDR2 SASEGT.

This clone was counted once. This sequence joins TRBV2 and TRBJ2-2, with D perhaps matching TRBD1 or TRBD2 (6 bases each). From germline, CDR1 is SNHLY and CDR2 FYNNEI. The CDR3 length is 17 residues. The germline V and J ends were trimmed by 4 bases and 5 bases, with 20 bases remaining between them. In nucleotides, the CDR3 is TGTGCCAGCAGTGTGGGAGGAGGGGGTATTGGGACCGGGGAGCTGTTTTTT. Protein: CASSVGGGGIGTGELFF.

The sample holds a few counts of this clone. CDR3 bases: TGCGCCAGCAAGGCAGGGGGCTTCACTGAAGCTTTCTTT. Translating gives CASKAGGFTEAFF. The chain has TRBV10-2 and TRBJ1-1; 8 bases map to TRBD1. Germline V gives CDR1 WSHSY, CDR2 SAAADI. Trimming at V came to 7 bases and at J to 4 bases, leaving 5 bases not matched to a gene. The CDR3 is made up of 13 amino acids.

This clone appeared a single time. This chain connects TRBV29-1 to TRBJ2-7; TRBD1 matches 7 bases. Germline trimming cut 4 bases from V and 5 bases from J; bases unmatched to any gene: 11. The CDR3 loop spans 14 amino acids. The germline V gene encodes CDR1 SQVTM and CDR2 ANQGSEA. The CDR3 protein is CSVVEQGFFHEQYF. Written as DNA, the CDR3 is TGCAGCGTTGTAGAACAGGGGTTTTTCCACGAGCAGTACTTC.

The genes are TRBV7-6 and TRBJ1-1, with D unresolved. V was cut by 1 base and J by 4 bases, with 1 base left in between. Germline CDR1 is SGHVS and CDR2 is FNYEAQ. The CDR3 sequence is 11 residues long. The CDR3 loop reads CASSLGTEAFF. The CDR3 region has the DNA TGTGCCAGCAGCTTAGGCACTGAAGCTTTCTTT. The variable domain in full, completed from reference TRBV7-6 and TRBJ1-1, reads GAGVSQSPRYKVTKRGQDVALRCDPISGHVSLYWYRQALGQGPEFLTYFNYEAQQDKSGLPNDRFSAERPEGSISTLTIQRTEQRDSAMYRCASSLGTEAFFGQGTRLTVV.

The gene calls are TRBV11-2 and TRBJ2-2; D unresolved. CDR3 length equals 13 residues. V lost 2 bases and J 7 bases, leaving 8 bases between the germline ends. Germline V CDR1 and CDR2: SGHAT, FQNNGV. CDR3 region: CASSLFVIGELFF. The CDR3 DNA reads TGTGCCAGCAGCTTATTTGTGATCGGGGAGCTGTTTTTT. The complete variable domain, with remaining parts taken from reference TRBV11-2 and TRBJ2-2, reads EAGVAQSPRYKIIEKRQSVAFWCNPISGHATLYWYQQILGQGPKLLIQFQNNGVVDDSQLPKDRFSAERLKGVDSTLKIQPAKLEDSAVYLCASSLFVIGELFFGEGSRLTVL.

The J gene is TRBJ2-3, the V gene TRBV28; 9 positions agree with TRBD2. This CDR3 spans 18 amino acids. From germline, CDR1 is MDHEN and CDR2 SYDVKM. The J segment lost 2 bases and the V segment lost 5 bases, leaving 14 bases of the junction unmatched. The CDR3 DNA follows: TGTGCCAGCAGTCCTCTATTTTTAGCGGGAGTTTCCACAGATACGCAGTATTTT. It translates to CASSPLFLAGVSTDTQYF.

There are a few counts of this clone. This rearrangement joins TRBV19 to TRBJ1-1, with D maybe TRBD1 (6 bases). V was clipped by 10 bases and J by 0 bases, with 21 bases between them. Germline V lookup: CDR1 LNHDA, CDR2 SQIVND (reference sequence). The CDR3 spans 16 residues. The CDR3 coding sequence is TGTGCCACCAGCACCTGGGGGCAGGGTATGAACACTGAAGCTTTCTTT. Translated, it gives CATSTWGQGMNTEAFF.

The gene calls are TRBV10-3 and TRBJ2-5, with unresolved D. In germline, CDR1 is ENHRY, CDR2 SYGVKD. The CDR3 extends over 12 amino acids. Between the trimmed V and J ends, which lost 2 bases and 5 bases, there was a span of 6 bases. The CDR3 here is CAISEAEETQYF. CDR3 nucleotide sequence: TGTGCCATCAGTGAGGCGGAGGAGACCCAGTACTTC.

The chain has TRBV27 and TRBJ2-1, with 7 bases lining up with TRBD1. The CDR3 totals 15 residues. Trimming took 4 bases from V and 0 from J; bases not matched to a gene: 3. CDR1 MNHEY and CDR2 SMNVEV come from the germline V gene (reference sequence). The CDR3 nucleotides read TGTGCCAGCAGTTGGGACAGCAGCTCCTACAATGAGCAGTTCTTC. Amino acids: CASSWDSSSYNEQFF.